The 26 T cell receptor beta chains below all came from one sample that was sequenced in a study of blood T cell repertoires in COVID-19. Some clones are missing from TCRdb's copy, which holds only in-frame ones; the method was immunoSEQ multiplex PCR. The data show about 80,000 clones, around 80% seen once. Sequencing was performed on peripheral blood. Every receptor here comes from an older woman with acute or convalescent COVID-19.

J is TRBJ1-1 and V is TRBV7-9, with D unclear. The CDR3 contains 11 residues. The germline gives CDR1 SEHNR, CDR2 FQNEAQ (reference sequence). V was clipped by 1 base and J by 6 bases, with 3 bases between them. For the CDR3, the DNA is TGTGCCAGCAGCTTAGTCTCTGAAGCTTTCTTT. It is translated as CASSLVSEAFF.

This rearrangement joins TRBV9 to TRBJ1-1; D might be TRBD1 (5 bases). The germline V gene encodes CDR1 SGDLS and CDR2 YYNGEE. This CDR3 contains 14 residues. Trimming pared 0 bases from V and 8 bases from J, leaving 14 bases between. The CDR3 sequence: CASSVGPDSAEAFF. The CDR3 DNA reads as TGTGCCAGCAGCGTAGGGCCTGACAGTGCGGAAGCTTTCTTT.

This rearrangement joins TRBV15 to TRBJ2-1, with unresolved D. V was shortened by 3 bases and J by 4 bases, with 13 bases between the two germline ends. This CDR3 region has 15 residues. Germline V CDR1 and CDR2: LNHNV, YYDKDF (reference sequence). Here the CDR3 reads CATSRTSISYNEQFF. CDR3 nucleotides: TGTGCCACCAGCAGGACTTCCATTAGTTACAATGAGCAGTTCTTC.

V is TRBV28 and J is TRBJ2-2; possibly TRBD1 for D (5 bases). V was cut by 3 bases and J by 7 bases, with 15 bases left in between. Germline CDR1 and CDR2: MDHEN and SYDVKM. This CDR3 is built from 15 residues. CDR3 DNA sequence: TGTGCCAGCAGTTTTGTGCCAGGGATGATCGGGGAGCTGTTTTTT. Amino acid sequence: CASSFVPGMIGELFF. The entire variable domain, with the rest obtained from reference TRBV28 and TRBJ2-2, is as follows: DVKVTQSSRYLVKRTGEKVFLECVQDMDHENMFWYRQDPGLGLRLIYFSYDVKMKEKGDIPEGYSVSREKKERFSLILESASTNQTSMYLCASSFVPGMIGELFFGEGSRLTVL.

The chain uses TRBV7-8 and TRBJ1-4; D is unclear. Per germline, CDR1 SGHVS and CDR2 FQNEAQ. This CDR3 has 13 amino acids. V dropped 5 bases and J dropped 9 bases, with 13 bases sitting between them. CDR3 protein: CASSPRGGQKLFF. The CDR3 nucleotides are TGTGCCAGCAGCCCCCGTGGTGGCCAAAAACTGTTTTTT.

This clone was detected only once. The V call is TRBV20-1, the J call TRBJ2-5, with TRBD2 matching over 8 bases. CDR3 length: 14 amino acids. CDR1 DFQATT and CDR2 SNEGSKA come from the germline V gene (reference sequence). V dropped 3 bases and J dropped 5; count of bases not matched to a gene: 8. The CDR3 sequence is CSASSGIVAETQYF. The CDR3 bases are TGCAGTGCTAGTAGCGGGATTGTTGCGGAGACCCAGTACTTC.

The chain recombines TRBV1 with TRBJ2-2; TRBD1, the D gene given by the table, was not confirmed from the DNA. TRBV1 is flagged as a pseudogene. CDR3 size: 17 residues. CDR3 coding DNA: TGCACCAGCAGCCAAGAGGATCTTATAGGGGCTCCCGGGGAGCTGTTTTTT. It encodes CTSSQEDLIGAPGELFF.

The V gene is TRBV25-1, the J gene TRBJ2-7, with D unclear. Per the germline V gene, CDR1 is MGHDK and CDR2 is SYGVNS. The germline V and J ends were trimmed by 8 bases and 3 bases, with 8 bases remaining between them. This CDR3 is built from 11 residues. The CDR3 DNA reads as TGTGCCAGCGTCCTAGACTACGAGCAGTACTTC. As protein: CASVLDYEQYF.

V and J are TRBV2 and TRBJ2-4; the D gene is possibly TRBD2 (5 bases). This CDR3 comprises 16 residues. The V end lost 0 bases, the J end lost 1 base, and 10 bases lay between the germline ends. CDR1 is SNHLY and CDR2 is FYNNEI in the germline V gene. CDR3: CASSEASGGAKNIQYF. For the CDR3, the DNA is TGTGCCAGCAGTGAAGCAAGCGGTGGGGCCAAAAACATTCAGTACTTC. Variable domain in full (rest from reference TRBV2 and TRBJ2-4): EPEVTQTPSHQVTQMGQEVILRCVPISNHLYFYWYRQILGQKVEFLVSFYNNEISEKSEIFDDQFSVERPDGSNFTLKIRSTKLEDSAMYFCASSEASGGAKNIQYFGAGTRLSVL.

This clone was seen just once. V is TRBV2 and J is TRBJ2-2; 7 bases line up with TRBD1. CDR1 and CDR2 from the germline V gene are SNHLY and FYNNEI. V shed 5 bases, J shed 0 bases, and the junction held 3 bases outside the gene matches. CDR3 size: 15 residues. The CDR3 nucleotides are TGTGCCAGCAGTTGGGACAGAACGAACACCGGGGAGCTGTTTTTT. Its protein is CASSWDRTNTGELFF. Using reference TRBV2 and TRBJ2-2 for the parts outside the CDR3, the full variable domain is EPEVTQTPSHQVTQMGQEVILRCVPISNHLYFYWYRQILGQKVEFLVSFYNNEISEKSEIFDDQFSVERPDGSNFTLKIRSTKLEDSAMYFCASSWDRTNTGELFFGEGSRLTVL.

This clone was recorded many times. The CDR3 nucleotides are TGTGCCAGCACCGGAGGAGAGTACAATGAGCAGTTCTTC. Protein product: CASTGGEYNEQFF. V is TRBV2 and J is TRBJ2-1, with a tentative D call TRBD2 (5 bases). CDR1 is SNHLY and CDR2 is FYNNEI in the germline V gene. V lost 7 bases to trimming and J lost 4 bases, with 11 bases between them. The CDR3 is 13 residues long.

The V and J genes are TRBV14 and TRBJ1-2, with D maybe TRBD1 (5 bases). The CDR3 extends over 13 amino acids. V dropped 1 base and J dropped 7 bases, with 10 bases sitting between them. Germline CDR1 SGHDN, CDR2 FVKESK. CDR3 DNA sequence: TGTGCCAGCAGCCAAGTTCTAGGGGTTGGCTACACCTTC. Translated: CASSQVLGVGYTF.

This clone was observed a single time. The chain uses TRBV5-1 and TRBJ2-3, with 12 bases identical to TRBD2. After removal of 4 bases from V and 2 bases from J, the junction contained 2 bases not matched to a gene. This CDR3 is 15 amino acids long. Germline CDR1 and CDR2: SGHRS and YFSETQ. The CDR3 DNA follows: TGCGCCAGCAGCAGGACTAGCGGGGTCACAGATACGCAGTATTTT. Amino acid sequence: CASSRTSGVTDTQYF.

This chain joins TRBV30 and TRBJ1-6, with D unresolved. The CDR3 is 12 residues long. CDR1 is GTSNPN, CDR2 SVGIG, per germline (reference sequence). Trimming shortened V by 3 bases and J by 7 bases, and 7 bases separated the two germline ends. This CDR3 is CAWRAGNSPLHF. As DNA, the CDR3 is TGTGCCTGGAGGGCCGGGAATTCACCCCTCCACTTT.

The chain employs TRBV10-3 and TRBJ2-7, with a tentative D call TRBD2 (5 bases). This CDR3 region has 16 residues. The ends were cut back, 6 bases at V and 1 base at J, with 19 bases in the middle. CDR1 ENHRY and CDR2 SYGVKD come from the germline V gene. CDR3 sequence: CAIRSGQSSQSYEQYF. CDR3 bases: TGTGCCATCAGAAGCGGTCAGTCGTCGCAGTCCTACGAGCAGTACTTC.

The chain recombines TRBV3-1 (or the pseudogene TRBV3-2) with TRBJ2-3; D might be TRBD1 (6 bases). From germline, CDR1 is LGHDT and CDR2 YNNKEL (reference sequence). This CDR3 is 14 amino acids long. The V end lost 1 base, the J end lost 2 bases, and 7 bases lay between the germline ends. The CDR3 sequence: CASSQGQATDTQYF. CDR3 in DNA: TGTGCCAGCAGCCAAGGACAGGCCACAGATACGCAGTATTTT.

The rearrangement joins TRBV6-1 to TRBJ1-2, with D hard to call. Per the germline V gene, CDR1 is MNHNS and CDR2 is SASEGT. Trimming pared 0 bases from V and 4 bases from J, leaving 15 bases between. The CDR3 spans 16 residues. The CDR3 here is CASSEAISGSGYGYTF. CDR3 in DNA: TGTGCCAGCAGTGAAGCAATATCGGGGTCGGGCTATGGCTACACCTTC.

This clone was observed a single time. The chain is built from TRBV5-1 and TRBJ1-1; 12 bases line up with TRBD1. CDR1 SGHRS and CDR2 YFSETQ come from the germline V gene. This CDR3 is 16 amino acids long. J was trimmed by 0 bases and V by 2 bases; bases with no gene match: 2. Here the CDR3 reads CASSLGTGGMNTEAFF. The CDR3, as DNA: TGCGCCAGCAGCTTAGGGACAGGGGGCATGAACACTGAAGCTTTCTTT.

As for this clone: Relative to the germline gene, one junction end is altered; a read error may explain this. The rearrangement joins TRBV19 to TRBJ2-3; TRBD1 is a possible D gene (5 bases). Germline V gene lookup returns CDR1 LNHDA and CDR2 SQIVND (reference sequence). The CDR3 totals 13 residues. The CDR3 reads CASSVDRGDTQYF. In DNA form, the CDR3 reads TGTGCCAGTAGTGTAGATAGGGGAGATACGCAGTATTTT.

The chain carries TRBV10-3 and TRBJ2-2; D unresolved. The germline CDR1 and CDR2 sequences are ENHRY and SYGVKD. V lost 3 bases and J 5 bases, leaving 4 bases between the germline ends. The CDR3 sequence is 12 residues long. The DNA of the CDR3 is TGTGCCATCAGTGACGGGACCGGGGAGCTGTTTTTT. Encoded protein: CAISDGTGELFF.

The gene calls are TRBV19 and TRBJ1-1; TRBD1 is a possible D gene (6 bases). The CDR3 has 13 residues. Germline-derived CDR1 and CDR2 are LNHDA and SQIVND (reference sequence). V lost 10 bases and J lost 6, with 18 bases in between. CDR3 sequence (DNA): TGTGCCACCCGGGACACCTTTCACTCTGAAGCTTTCTTT. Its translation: CATRDTFHSEAFF.

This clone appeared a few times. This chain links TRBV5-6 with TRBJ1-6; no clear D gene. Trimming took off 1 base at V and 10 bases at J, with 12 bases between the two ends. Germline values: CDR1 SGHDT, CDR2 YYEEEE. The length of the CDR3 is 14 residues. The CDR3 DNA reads TGTGCCAGCAGCTTGATTCACGGAGGGTCACCCCTCCACTTT. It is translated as CASSLIHGGSPLHF.

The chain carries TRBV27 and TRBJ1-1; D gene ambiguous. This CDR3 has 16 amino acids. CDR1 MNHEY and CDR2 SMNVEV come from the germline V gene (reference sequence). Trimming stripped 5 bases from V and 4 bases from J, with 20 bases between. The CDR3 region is CASSPLSAAGSTEAFF. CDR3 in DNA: TGTGCCAGCAGTCCACTCAGCGCGGCCGGGAGCACTGAAGCTTTCTTT.

In DNA form, the CDR3 reads TGTGCCAGCAGCGAGGGACAGCGCTACAAACTGTTTTTT. Encoded protein: CASSEGQRYKLFF. This sequence joins TRBV5-6 and TRBJ1-4; TRBD1 aligns across 7 bases. The germline V gene encodes CDR1 SGHDT and CDR2 YYEEEE. Trimming cost V 4 bases and J 11 bases; bases outside gene matches: 8. This CDR3 has 13 residues.

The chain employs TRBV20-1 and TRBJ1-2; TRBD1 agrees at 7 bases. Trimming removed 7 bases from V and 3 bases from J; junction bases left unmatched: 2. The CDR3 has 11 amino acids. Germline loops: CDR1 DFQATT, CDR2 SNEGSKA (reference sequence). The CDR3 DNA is TGCAGTGGTACAGGGGACTATGGCTACACCTTC. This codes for CSGTGDYGYTF.

In nucleotides, the CDR3 is TGTGCCAGCAGCGTAGCTGTGCGGCAAGGCTCCTACAATGAGCAGTTCTTC. Amino acids: CASSVAVRQGSYNEQFF. V and J are TRBV9 and TRBJ2-1; D ambiguous. Germline V gives CDR1 SGDLS, CDR2 YYNGEE. V lost 0 bases, J lost 0 bases, and 13 bases lay in between. The CDR3 extends over 17 amino acids.